This T cell receptor beta chain emerged from a study of monozygotic twins with cystic fibrosis. Overall study results and limits: Co-twins had the most similar V usage for 13 of 16 pairs, J for 8. Monozygotic CF twins shared more identical nucleotide clonotypes than unrelated patients.

The CDR3 runs to 12 residues. The germline V gene has CDR1 MNHEY and CDR2 SMNVEV (reference sequence). The ends were cut back, 3 bases at V and 6 bases at J, with 7 bases in the middle. In regard to this clone: Its specificity is not known.

Here immunoSEQ multiplex PCR was the method, and the copy in TCRdb shows in-frame clones only, minus some. The data hold tens of thousands of clones, with approximately 96% observed a single time. The chain carries TRBV27 and TRBJ2-3, with D possibly TRBD1 on 5 matching bases. Sequenced: blood. This sequence originates from a girl aged 2 to 10 with cystic fibrosis. CDR3: CASSFAGDTQYF. In DNA form, the CDR3 reads TGTGCCAGCAGTTTTGCAGGGGATACGCAGTATTTT.